This TCR beta chain was retrieved from a study of vaccination and CD4 T cells after COVID-19. Treatment denoted: approximately 10-day PBMC culture with coronavirus spike peptide pools or control peptides (ViraFEST assay). The authors cultured a few million PBMCs per well with roughly 10 IU/ml IL-2 and 10 ug/ml peptide pools. Remarks on this clonotype: Antigen: not known.

Scientists ran DNA taken from cultured CD4+ T cells through the Oncomine TCR Beta short-read assay for sequencing. From the PCR reads, TCRdb called clonotypes with MiXCR, one entry per CDR3 protein. Of some 16,000 distinct CDR3 sequences detected, roughly 65% appear once; the ten largest clones hold roughly 16%. This clonotype was obtained from a human donor who had recovered from COVID-19. The source material was CD4+ T cells from blood, cultured in vitro.

For the CDR3, the DNA is TGTGCCAGCAGCCCGGCCCCCCGAAACTACAATGAGCAGTTCTTC. It translates to CASSPAPRNYNEQFF. This chain connects TRBV7-9 to TRBJ2-1; unclear D gene. The CDR3 has 15 residues. CDR1 SEHNR and CDR2 FQNEAQ come from the germline V gene (reference sequence). V lost 5 bases to trimming and J lost 3 bases, with 14 bases between them.